The clone carrying this T cell receptor (beta chain) was observed a handful of times. The CDR3 regions of TCR beta were amplified from RNA transcripts. The primer set for the first-round RT-PCR of the TCR CDR3 was HTBI. TCRdb analysed the multiplex PCR reads with MiXCR anew, one entry per CDR3 protein. The sample has about 350,000 distinct CDR3 sequences, approximately 14% seen once. This entry belongs to a study of T cells in Graves' hyperthyroidism and ophthalmopathy. Cells are PBMCs isolated from around 9.4 ml of fresh blood. This TCR derives from a woman between 25 and 40 years old with Graves' hyperthyroidism. The specimen sequenced was blood.

CDR3 bases: TGTGCCAGCAGTCCCATTATCTTTTCCGACAATGAGCAGTTCTTC. This sequence encodes CASSPIIFSDNEQFF. The rearrangement joins TRBV27 to TRBJ2-1; unclear D gene. The V end was cut by 5 bases, the J end by 5 bases, with 16 bases between. CDR1 and CDR2 from the germline V gene are MNHEY and SMNVEV (reference sequence). The CDR3 has 15 amino acids.